The sample holds a few counts of the clone carrying this TCR beta chain. The germline CDR1 and CDR2 sequences are LGHDT and YNNKEL (reference sequence). The V and J ends lost 2 bases and 3 bases, in that order; junction bases with no gene match: 7. This CDR3 is 16 amino acids long. The sample comes from a study of early T cells in non-severe SARS-CoV-2 infection. Study information: Sequencing of unsorted whole blood was done on bulk RNA, leaving chains unpaired.

cDNA molecules, individually, were tagged with unique molecular identifiers. Via MiXCR, TCRdb re-called the 5' RACE reads, giving one row per CDR3 protein. Among about 64,000 distinct CDR3 sequences listed, roughly 18% were seen once. The gene calls are TRBV3-1 and TRBJ2-7; TRBD1 matches at 10 bases. The source was whole blood, collected at baseline. The clonotype originates from an adult who was a healthcare worker with PCR-confirmed SARS-CoV-2 infection or an uninfected control (not recorded which). CDR3 in amino acids: CASSQTTGTGDYEQYF. The CDR3 DNA reads TGTGCCAGCAGCCAAACGACCGGGACAGGGGACTACGAGCAGTACTTC.